Below are 5 T cell receptor beta chains sequenced from a single sample in a study of CD8 T cells in ankylosing spondylitis. TCRdb re-derived calls from the 5' RACE reads in MiXCR, one entry per CDR3 protein. The sample holds approximately 520,000 distinct CDR3 sequences, under 5.5% seen once. What these receptors recognize is not known. Findings and caveats of the study: Several highly homologous variants made up a TCR beta motif, and this motif appeared characteristic of ankylosing spondylitis blood.

Sequencing was done on a sample of blood, either unsorted or a sorted T cell fraction (not recorded which). Receptor source: a male donor with ankylosing spondylitis.

Many counts were recorded for this clonotype. The chain recombines TRBV7-8 with TRBJ1-5; TRBD1 matches at 8 bases. J gave up 5 bases and V 3 bases, and 3 bases lay outside the gene matches. Germline values: CDR1 SGHVS, CDR2 FQNEAQ. CDR3 length: 14 amino acids. CDR3 in DNA: TGTGCCAGCAGCTTCGGGACAGGCTATCAGCCCCAGCATTTT. Its protein is CASSFGTGYQPQHF.

This clonotype occurred many times. The chain recombines TRBV7-4 with TRBJ2-7; no clear D gene. This CDR3 region has 15 residues. Deletions cut 1 base from V and 0 bases from J, with 10 bases between. Germline V gene lookup returns CDR1 SGHVT and CDR2 SQSDAQ. The CDR3 nucleotides read TGTGCCAGCAGCTTAGGGGCCCTCTCCTCCTACGAGCAGTACTTC. Its protein is CASSLGALSSYEQYF.

This sequence joins TRBV11-3 and TRBJ1-3; D is unresolved. Germline values: CDR1 SGHNT, CDR2 YENEEA. The CDR3 consists of 15 residues. The V end was cut by 4 bases, the J end by 4 bases, with 14 bases between. CDR3 in amino acids: CASSSGGGYGNTIYF. Here the CDR3 DNA reads TGTGCCAGCAGCTCGGGTGGAGGGTACGGAAACACCATATATTTT.

This clonotype was seen many times. The V call is TRBV29-1, the J call TRBJ2-4; a possible D gene is TRBD1 (6 bases). V lost 5 bases, J lost 8 bases, and 19 bases lay in between. The CDR3 totals 14 residues. Germline CDR1 reads SQVTM; CDR2 reads ANQGSEA. The CDR3 nucleotides are TGCAGCGTTCAGAGTCAGGGGATTGGGGACATTCAGTACTTC. Its translation: CSVQSQGIGDIQYF.

This clonotype was seen many times. The V gene is TRBV20-1, the J gene TRBJ1-2, with D unresolved. V was shortened by 0 bases and J by 5 bases, with 16 bases between the two germline ends. The length of the CDR3 is 15 residues. CDR1 and CDR2 from the germline V gene are DFQATT and SNEGSKA (reference sequence). The CDR3 spells CSARDQARWRYGYTF. In nucleotides, the CDR3 is TGCAGTGCTAGAGATCAGGCTCGGTGGAGATATGGCTACACCTTC.